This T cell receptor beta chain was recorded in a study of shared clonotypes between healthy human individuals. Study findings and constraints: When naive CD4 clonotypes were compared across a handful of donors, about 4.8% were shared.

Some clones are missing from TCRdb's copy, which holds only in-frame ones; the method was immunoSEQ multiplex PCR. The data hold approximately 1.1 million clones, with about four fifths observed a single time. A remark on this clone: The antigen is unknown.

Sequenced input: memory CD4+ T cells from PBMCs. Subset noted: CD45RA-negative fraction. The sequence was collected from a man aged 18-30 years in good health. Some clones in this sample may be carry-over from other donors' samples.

The chain's CDR3 is CASSFRRLAGYNEQFF. The CDR3 DNA reads as TGTGCCAGCAGCTTTAGAAGACTAGCGGGGTACAATGAGCAGTTCTTC. This rearrangement joins TRBV7-8 to TRBJ2-1, with 11 bases fitting TRBD2. The germline V gene encodes CDR1 SGHVS and CDR2 FQNEAQ. The V segment lost 3 bases and the J segment 4 bases; nucleotides outside the gene matches: 5. The CDR3 extends over 16 amino acids.